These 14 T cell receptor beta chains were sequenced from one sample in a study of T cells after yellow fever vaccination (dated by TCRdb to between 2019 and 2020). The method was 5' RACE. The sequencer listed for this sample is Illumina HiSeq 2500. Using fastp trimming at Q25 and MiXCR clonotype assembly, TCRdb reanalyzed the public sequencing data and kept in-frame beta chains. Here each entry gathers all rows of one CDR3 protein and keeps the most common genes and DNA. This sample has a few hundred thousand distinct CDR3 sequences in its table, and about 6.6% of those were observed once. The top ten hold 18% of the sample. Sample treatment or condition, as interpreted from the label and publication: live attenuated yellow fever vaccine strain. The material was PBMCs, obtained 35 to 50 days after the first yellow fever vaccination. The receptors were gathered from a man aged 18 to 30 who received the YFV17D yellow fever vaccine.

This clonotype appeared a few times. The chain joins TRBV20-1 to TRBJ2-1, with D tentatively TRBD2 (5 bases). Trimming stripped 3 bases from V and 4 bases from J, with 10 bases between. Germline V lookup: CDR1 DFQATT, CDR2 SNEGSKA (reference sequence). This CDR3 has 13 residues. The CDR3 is CSARALVYNEQFF. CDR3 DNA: TGCAGTGCTAGGGCACTAGTTTACAATGAGCAGTTCTTC.

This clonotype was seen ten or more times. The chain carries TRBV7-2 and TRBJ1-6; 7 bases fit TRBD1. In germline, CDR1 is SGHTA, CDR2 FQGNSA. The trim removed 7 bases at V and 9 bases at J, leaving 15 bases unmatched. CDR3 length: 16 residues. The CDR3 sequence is CASKTSWGQLGSPLHF. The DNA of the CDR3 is TGTGCCAGCAAGACGAGCTGGGGACAGCTGGGTTCACCCCTCCACTTT.

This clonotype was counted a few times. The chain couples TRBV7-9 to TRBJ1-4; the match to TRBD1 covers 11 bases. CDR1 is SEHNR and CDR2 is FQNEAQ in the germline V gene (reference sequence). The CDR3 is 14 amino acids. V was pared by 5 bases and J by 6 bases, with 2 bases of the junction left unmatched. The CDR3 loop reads CASSPGQGDEKLFF. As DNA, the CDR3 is TGTGCCAGCAGCCCGGGACAGGGGGATGAAAAACTGTTTTTT.

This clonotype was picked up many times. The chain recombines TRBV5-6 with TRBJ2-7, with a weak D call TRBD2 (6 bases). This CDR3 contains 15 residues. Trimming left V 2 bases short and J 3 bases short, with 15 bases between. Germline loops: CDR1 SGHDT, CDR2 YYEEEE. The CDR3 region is CASSFRGSYNYEQYV. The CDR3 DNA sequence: TGTGCCAGCAGCTTCCGGGGGTCCTATAACTACGAGCAGTACGTC.

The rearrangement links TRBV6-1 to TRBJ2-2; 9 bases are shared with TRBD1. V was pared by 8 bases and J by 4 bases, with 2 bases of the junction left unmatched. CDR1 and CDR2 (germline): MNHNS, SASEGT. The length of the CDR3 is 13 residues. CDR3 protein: CASRQGGTGELFF. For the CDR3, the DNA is TGTGCCAGCCGACAGGGGGGCACCGGGGAGCTGTTTTTT.

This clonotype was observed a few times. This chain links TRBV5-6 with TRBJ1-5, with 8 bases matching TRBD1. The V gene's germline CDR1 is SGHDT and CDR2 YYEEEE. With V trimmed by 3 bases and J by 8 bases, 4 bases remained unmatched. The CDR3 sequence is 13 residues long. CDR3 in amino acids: CASSSGGREPQHF. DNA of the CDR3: TGTGCCAGCAGCTCAGGGGGCAGGGAGCCCCAGCATTTT.

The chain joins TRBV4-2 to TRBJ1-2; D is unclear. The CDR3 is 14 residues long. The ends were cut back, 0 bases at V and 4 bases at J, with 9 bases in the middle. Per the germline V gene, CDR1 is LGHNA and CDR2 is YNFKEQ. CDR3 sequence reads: CASSQDSDIYGYTF. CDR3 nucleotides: TGTGCCAGCAGCCAAGATTCTGATATCTATGGCTACACCTTC.

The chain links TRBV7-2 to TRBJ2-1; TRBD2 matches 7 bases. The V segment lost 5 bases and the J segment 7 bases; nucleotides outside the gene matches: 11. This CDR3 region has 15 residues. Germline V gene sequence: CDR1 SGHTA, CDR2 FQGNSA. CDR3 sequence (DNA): TGTGCCAGCAGCGCGCCCGGGGGGTTTAATAATGAGCAGTTCTTC. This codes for CASSAPGGFNNEQFF.

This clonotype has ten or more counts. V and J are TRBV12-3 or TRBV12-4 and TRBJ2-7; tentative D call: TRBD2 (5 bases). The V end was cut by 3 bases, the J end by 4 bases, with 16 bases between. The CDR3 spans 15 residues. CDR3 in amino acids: CASSFSSVGGYEQYF. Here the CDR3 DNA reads TGTGCCAGCAGTTTTAGTTCGGTCGGCGGGTACGAGCAGTACTTC.

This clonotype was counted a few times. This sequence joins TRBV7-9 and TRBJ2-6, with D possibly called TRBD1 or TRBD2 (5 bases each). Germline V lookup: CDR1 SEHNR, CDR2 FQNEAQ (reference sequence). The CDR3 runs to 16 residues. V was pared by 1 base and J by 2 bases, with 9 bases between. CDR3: CASSLGWGTGANVLTF. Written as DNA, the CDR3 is TGTGCCAGCAGCTTAGGTTGGGGGACTGGGGCCAACGTCCTGACTTTC. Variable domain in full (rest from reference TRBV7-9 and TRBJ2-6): DTGVSQNPRHKITKRGQNVTFRCDPISEHNRLYWYRQTLGQGPEFLTYFQNEAQLEKSRLLSDRFSAERPKGSFSTLEIQRTEQGDSAMYLCASSLGWGTGANVLTFGAGSRLTVL.

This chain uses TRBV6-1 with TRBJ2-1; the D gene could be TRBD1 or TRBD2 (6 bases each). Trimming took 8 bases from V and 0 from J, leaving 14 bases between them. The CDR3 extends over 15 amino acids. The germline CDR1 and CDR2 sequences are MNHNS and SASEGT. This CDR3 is CASGGGPSSYNEQFF. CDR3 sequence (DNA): TGTGCCAGCGGAGGGGGGCCGAGCTCCTACAATGAGCAGTTCTTC.

The CDR3 region is CASSDLSGRFTDTQYF. CDR3 nucleotide sequence: TGTGCCAGCAGTGATCTTAGCGGGCGGTTCACAGATACGCAGTATTTT. The chain carries TRBV25-1 and TRBJ2-3; 7 nucleotides align to TRBD2. CDR1 and CDR2 (germline): MGHDK, SYGVNS. The CDR3 runs to 16 residues. The trim removed 3 bases at V and 2 bases at J, leaving 8 bases unmatched. Drawing the rest from reference TRBV25-1 and TRBJ2-3, the complete variable domain is EADIYQTPRYLVIGTGKKITLECSQTMGHDKMYWYQQDPGMELHLIHYSYGVNSTEKGDLSSESTVSRIRTEHFPLTLESARPSHTSQYLCASSDLSGRFTDTQYFGPGTRLTVL.

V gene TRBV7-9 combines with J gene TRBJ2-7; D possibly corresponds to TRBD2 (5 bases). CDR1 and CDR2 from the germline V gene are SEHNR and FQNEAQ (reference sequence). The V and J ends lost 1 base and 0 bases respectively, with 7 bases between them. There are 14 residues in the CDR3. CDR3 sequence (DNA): TGTGCCAGCAGCTTAGTGGGGAGCTCCTACGAGCAGTACGTC. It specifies CASSLVGSSYEQYV.

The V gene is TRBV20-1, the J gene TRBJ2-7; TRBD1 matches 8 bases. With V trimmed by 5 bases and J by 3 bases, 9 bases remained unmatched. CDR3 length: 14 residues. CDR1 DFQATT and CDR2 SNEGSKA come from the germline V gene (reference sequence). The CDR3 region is CSARSDRGHYEQYF. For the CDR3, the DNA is TGCAGTGCTCGATCCGACAGGGGCCACTACGAGCAGTACTTC.